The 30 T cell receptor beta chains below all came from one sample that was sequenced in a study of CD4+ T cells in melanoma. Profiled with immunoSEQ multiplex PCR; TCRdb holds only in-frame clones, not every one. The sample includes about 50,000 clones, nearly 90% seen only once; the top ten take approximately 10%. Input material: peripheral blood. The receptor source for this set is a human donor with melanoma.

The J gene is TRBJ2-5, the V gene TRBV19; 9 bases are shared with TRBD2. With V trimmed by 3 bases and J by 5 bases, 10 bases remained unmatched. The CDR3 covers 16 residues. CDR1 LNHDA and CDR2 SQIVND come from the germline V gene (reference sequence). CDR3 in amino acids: CASSIRGSGGLETQYF. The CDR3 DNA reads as TGTGCCAGTAGTATTAGGGGAAGCGGGGGGCTGGAGACCCAGTACTTC.

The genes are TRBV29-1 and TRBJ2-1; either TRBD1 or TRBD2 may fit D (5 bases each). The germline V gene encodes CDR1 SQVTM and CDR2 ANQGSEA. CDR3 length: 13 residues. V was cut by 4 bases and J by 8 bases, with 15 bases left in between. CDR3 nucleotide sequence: TGCAGCGTTGCAGAAGGGACCAGGGATGAGCAGTTCTTC. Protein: CSVAEGTRDEQFF.

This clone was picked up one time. The CDR3 DNA reads as TGCGCCAGCAGCCAATTAGGGTTGTCGAACACCGGGGAGCTGTTTTTT. Its translation is CASSQLGLSNTGELFF. The J gene is TRBJ2-2, the V gene TRBV4-1; D gene ambiguous. CDR1 is MGHRA, CDR2 YSYEKL, per germline. V was cut by 2 bases and J by 0 bases, with 10 bases left in between. This CDR3 is built from 16 residues.

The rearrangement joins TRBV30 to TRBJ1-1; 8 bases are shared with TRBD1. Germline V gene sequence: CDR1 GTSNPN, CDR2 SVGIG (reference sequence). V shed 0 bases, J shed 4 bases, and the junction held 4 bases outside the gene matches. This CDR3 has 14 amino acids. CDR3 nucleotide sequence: TGTGCCTGGAGTGTACAGGGGGGAGGCACTGAAGCTTTCTTT. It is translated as CAWSVQGGGTEAFF.

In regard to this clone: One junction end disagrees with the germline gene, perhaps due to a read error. CDR3 sequence reads: CASTDLLAAGAIQCF. The DNA for the CDR3 is TGTGCCAGCACCGATCTGCTCGCGGCGGGGGCGATTCAGTGCTTC. V gene TRBV11-2 combines with J gene TRBJ2-4; tentatively, D is TRBD2 (7 bases). From germline, CDR1 is SGHAT and CDR2 FQNNGV. The CDR3 contains 15 residues.

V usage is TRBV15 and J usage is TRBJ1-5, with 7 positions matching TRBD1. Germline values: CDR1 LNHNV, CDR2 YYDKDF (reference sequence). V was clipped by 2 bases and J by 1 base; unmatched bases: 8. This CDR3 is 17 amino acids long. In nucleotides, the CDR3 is TGTGCCACCAGCAGACTAGGGGGCCTCGGGAGCAATCAGCCCCAGCATTTT. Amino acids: CATSRLGGLGSNQPQHF.

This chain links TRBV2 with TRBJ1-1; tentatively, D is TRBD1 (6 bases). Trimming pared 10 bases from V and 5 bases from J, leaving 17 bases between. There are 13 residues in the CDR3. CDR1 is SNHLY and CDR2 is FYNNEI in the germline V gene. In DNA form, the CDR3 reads TGTGCCATAGAACTACAGGGCGGAACTGAAGCTTTCTTT. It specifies CAIELQGGTEAFF.

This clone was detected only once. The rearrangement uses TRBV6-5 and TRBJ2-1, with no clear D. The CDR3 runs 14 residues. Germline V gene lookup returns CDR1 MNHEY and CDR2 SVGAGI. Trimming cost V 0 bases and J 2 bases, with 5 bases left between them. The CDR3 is CASSYSSTYNEQFF. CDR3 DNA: TGTGCCAGCAGTTACTCGAGTACCTACAATGAGCAGTTCTTC.

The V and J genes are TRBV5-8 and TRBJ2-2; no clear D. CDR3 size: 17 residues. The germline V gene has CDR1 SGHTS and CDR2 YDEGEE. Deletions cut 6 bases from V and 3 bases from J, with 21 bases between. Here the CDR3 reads CASMPRRFTAYTGELFF. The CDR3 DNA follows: TGTGCCAGCATGCCCAGACGCTTTACGGCCTACACCGGGGAGCTGTTTTTT.

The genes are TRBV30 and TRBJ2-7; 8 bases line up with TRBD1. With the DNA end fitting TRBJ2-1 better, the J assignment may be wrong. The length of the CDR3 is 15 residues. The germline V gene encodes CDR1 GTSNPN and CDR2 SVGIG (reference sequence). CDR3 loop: CAWSVRTGFGNEQFF. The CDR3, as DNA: TGTGCCTGGAGTGTAAGGACAGGGTTTGGTAATGAGCAGTTCTTC.

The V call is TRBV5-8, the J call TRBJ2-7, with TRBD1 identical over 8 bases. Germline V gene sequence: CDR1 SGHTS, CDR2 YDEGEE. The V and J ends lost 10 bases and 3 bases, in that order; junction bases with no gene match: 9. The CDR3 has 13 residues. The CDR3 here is CAVYPGQVYEQYF. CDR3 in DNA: TGTGCCGTCTACCCGGGACAGGTCTACGAGCAGTACTTC.

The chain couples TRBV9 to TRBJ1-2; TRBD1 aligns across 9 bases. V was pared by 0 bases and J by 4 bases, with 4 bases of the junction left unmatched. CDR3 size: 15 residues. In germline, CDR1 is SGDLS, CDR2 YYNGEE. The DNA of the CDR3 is TGTGCCAGCAGCGTAGATCCGGGACAGGGCTATGGCTACACCTTC. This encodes CASSVDPGQGYGYTF.

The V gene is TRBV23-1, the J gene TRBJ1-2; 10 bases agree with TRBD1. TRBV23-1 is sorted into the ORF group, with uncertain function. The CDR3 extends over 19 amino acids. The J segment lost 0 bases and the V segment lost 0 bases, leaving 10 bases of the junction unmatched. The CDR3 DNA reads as TGCGCCAGCAGTCAATCGTTCCGAGGGACAGGGGATTCTAACTATGGCTACACCTTC. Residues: CASSQSFRGTGDSNYGYTF.

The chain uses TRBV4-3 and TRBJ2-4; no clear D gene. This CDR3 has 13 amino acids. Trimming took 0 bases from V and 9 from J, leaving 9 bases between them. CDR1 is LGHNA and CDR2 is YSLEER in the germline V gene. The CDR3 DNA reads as TGCGCCAGCAGCCAAGATCGGCAGCCCATTCAGTACTTC. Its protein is CASSQDRQPIQYF.

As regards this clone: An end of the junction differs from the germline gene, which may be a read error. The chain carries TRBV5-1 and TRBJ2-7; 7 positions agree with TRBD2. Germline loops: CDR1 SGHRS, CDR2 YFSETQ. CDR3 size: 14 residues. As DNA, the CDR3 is TGCGCCAGCAGTCCAATAGAAGGGACTAATATATTTTTCTTC. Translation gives CASSPIEGTNIFFF.

CDR3 sequence reads: CASSQFRTTGNTIYF. DNA of the CDR3: TGTGCCAGCAGTCAATTCAGGACAACTGGAAACACCATATATTTT. V gene TRBV6-5 combines with J gene TRBJ1-3; tentative D call: TRBD1 (5 bases). Germline CDR1 is MNHEY and CDR2 is SVGAGI. Trimming stripped 5 bases from V and 2 bases from J, with 13 bases between. CDR3 length: 15 amino acids.

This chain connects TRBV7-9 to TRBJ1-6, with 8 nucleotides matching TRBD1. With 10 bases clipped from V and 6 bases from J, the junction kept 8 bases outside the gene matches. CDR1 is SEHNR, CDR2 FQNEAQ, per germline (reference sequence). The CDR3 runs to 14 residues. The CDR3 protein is CATARTGLNSPLHF. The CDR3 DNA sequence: TGTGCCACAGCCCGGACAGGGCTTAATTCACCCCTCCACTTT.

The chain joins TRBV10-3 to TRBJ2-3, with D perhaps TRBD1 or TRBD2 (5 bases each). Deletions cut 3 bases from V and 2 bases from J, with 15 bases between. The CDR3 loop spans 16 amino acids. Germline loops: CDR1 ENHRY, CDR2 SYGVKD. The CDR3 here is CAISDALGPFTDTQYF. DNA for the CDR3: TGTGCCATCAGTGACGCCTTGGGACCATTCACAGATACGCAGTATTTT.

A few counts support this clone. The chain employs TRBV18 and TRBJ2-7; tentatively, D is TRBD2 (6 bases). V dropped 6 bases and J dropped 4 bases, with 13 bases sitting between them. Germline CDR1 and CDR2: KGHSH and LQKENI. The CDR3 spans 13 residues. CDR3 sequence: CASSGGEGYEQYF. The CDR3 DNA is TGTGCCAGCTCCGGGGGTGAGGGTTACGAGCAGTACTTC.

The CDR3 here is CASRKHSSNYGYTF. Here the CDR3 DNA reads TGTGCCAGCAGAAAACACAGCTCTAACTATGGCTACACCTTC. The gene calls are TRBV6-5 and TRBJ1-2; D unclear. Between the trimmed V and J ends, which lost 6 bases and 0 bases, there was a span of 11 bases. Germline-derived CDR1 and CDR2 are MNHEY and SVGAGI. The CDR3 totals 14 residues.

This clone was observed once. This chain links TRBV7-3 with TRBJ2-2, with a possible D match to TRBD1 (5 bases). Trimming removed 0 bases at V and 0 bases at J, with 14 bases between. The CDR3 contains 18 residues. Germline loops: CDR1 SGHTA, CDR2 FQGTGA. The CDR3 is CASSLTSILTANTGELFF. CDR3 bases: TGTGCCAGCAGCTTAACGAGTATCCTGACAGCGAACACCGGGGAGCTGTTTTTT.

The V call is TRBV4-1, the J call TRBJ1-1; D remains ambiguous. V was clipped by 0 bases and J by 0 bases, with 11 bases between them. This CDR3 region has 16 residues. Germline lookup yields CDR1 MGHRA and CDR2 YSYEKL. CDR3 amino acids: CASSQDREDLNTEAFF. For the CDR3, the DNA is TGCGCCAGCAGCCAAGATCGAGAAGATTTGAACACTGAAGCTTTCTTT.

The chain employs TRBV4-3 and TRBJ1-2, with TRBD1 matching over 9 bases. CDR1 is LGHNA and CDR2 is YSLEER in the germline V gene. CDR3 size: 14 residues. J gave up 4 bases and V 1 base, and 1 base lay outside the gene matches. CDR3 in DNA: TGCGCCAGCAGCCAAGGGACAGGGGCCTATGGCTACACCTTC. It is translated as CASSQGTGAYGYTF.

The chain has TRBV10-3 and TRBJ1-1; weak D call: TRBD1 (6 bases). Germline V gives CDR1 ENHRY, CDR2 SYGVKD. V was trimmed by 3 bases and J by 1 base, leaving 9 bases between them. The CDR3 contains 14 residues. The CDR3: CAISELQGNTEAFF. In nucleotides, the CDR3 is TGTGCCATCAGTGAATTACAGGGGAACACTGAAGCTTTCTTT.

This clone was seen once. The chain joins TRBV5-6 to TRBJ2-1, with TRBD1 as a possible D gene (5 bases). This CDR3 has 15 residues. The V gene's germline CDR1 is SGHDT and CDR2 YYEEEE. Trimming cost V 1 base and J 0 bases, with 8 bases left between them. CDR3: CASSLSGISYNEQFF. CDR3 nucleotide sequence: TGTGCCAGCAGCTTGTCAGGGATCTCCTACAATGAGCAGTTCTTC.

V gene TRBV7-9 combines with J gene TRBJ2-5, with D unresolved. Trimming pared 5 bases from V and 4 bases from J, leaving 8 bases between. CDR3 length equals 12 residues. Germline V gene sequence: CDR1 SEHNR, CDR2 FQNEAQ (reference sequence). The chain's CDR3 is CASSGRAETQYF. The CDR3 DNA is TGTGCCAGCAGCGGCCGGGCAGAGACCCAGTACTTC.

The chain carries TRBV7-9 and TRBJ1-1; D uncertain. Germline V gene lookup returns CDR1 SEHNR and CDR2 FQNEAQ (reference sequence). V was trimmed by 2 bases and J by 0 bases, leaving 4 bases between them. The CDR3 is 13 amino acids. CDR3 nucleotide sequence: TGTGCCAGCAGCTTATCCGTGAACACTGAAGCTTTCTTT. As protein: CASSLSVNTEAFF.

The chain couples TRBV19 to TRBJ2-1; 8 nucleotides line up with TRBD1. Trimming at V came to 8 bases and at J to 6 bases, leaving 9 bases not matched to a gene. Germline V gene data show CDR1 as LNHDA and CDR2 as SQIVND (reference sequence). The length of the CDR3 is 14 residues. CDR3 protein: CASGHQGASNEQFF. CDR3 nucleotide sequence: TGTGCCAGTGGGCATCAGGGGGCTAGCAATGAGCAGTTCTTC.

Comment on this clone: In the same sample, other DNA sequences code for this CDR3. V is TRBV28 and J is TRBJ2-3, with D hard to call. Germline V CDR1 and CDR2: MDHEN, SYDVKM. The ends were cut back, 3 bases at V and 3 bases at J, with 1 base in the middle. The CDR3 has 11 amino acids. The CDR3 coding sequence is TGTGCCAGCAGTTTGACAGATACGCAGTATTTT. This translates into CASSLTDTQYF.

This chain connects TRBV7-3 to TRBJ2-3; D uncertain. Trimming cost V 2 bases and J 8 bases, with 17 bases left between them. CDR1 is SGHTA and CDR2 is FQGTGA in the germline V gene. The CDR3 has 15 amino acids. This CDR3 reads CASSLSEHRFGTQYF. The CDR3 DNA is TGTGCCAGCAGCTTATCGGAACATCGTTTTGGTACGCAGTATTTT.